Following are 24 T cell receptor beta chains from one sample sequenced in a study of blood T cell repertoires in COVID-19. TCRdb keeps only in-frame clones here, not all; method: immunoSEQ multiplex PCR. This sample has about 210,000 clones, with 70% to 90% found just once. Input material: PBMCs or T cells enriched from blood (not recorded which). The receptor source for this set is a middle-aged man who had recovered from COVID-19.

The chain couples TRBV29-1 to TRBJ1-2, with TRBD1 identical over 9 bases. V shed 2 bases, J shed 5 bases, and the junction held 3 bases outside the gene matches. Germline loops: CDR1 SQVTM, CDR2 ANQGSEA. This CDR3 comprises 13 residues. In DNA form, the CDR3 reads TGCAGCGTTGAAAGAGGGACAGGGTATGGCTACACCTTC. Protein: CSVERGTGYGYTF.

V and J are TRBV7-8 and TRBJ2-7; D is ambiguous. The V gene's germline CDR1 is SGHVS and CDR2 FQNEAQ. This CDR3 comprises 14 residues. Trimming took 4 bases from V and 0 from J, leaving 10 bases between them. In DNA, the CDR3 is TGTGCCAGCAGCTCGGTCACCCCCTCCTACGAGCAGTACTTC. Protein: CASSSVTPSYEQYF.

In this sample, this clone turned up once. The gene calls are TRBV4-2 and TRBJ1-1; D is ambiguous. Germline V gene data show CDR1 as LGHNA and CDR2 as YNFKEQ. Deletions cut 0 bases from V and 8 bases from J, with 13 bases between. This CDR3 region has 14 residues. The CDR3 DNA reads TGTGCCAGCAGCCAAGAAAGTCGAACAAACGAAGCTTTCTTT. This sequence encodes CASSQESRTNEAFF.

This clone appeared once. The rearrangement uses TRBV24-1 and TRBJ2-3, with a possible D match to TRBD1 (6 bases). Germline V gives CDR1 KGHDR, CDR2 SFDVKD. There are 14 residues in the CDR3. V was trimmed by 4 bases and J by 1 base, leaving 8 bases between them. CDR3 amino acids: CATSEAGGTDTQYF. The CDR3 DNA follows: TGTGCCACCAGTGAGGCAGGGGGCACAGATACGCAGTATTTT.

Only one count was recorded for this clone. The J gene is TRBJ1-2, the V gene TRBV24-1, with TRBD1 identical over 7 bases. Germline assignment: CDR1 KGHDR and CDR2 SFDVKD. V was clipped by 9 bases and J by 0 bases; unmatched bases: 6. The CDR3 is 14 amino acids. DNA of the CDR3: TGTGCCACCTCTCCAGGGACAGCTAACTATGGCTACACCTTC. Its translation: CATSPGTANYGYTF.

This clone was seen more than once but under ten times. This sequence joins TRBV7-2 and TRBJ2-1; D is possibly TRBD2 (6 bases). CDR1 SGHTA and CDR2 FQGNSA come from the germline V gene. The V end lost 1 base, the J end lost 3 bases, and 10 bases lay between the germline ends. This CDR3 region has 15 residues. CDR3 amino acids: CASSLDTSNYNEQFF. DNA for the CDR3: TGTGCCAGCAGCTTAGATACTAGCAACTACAATGAGCAGTTCTTC.

The chain has TRBV7-2 and TRBJ2-2; TRBD2 agrees at 11 bases. Per germline, CDR1 SGHTA and CDR2 FQGNSA. This CDR3 has 17 residues. The J segment lost 6 bases and the V segment lost 5 bases, leaving 11 bases of the junction unmatched. CDR3 protein: CASSVTSGVYLSGELFF. Here the CDR3 DNA reads TGTGCCAGCAGCGTGACTAGCGGGGTTTATTTATCCGGGGAGCTGTTTTTT.

This clone was seen a handful of times. The V and J genes are TRBV7-9 and TRBJ1-2; no reliable D call. Germline V lookup: CDR1 SEHNR, CDR2 FQNEAQ (reference sequence). V dropped 2 bases and J dropped 13 bases, with 17 bases sitting between them. The CDR3 spans 13 residues. This CDR3 reads CASSLIGIGVVTF. DNA of the CDR3: TGTGCCAGCAGCTTAATAGGTATCGGGGTCGTCACCTTC.

For the CDR3, the DNA is TGTGCCAGCAGCCTACTCGGACAGGGCGATTCACCCCTCCACTTT. Amino acids: CASSLLGQGDSPLHF. This rearrangement joins TRBV6-5 to TRBJ1-6, with TRBD1 matching over 8 bases. Germline V gene data show CDR1 as MNHEY and CDR2 as SVGAGI. The V and J ends lost 6 bases and 8 bases, in that order; junction bases with no gene match: 9. The CDR3 extends over 15 amino acids.

The chain is built from TRBV7-3 and TRBJ2-1, with TRBD2 matching 8 bases. The CDR3 contains 15 residues. Germline V gene data show CDR1 as SGHTA and CDR2 as FQGTGA. V dropped 2 bases and J dropped 6; count of bases not matched to a gene: 6. The CDR3 bases are TGTGCCAGCAGCTTATTTGCCGGGGGGGCCAATGAGCAGTTCTTC. This codes for CASSLFAGGANEQFF. The complete variable domain, with remaining parts taken from reference TRBV7-3 and TRBJ2-1, reads GAGVSQTPSNKVTEKGKYVELRCDPISGHTALYWYRQSLGQGPEFLIYFQGTGAADDSGLPNDRFFAVRPEGSVSTLKIQRTERGDSAVYLCASSLFAGGANEQFFGPGTRLTVL.

The chain carries TRBV5-5 and TRBJ2-7; 7 bases are shared with TRBD1. CDR1 and CDR2 (germline): SGHKS, YYEKEE (reference sequence). V gave up 0 bases and J gave up 2 bases; unmatched junction bases: 2. This CDR3 is 14 amino acids long. The CDR3 here is CASSLVGQTYEQYF. The CDR3 DNA reads TGTGCCAGCAGCTTGGTGGGACAGACCTACGAGCAGTACTTC. Combining the CDR3 with reference TRBV5-5 and TRBJ2-7 gives the whole variable domain DAGVTQSPTHLIKTRGQQVTLRCSPISGHKSVSWYQQVLGQGPQFIFQYYEKEERGRGNFPDRFSARQFPNYSSELNVNALLLGDSALYLCASSLVGQTYEQYFGPGTRLTVT.

Written as DNA, the CDR3 is TGTGCCAGCAGCCGGGGGGTTAGCGGGAGGGCCCCAGCCGCCACAGATACGCAGTATTTT. The encoded protein is CASSRGVSGRAPAATDTQYF. V and J are TRBV21-1 and TRBJ2-3; the D call TRBD2 from the table was never checked on the DNA. TRBV21-1 is flagged as a pseudogene. The CDR3 is made up of 20 amino acids.

V gene TRBV9 combines with J gene TRBJ2-5, with 7 bases aligning to TRBD1. The CDR3 runs to 15 residues. After removal of 2 bases from V and 5 bases from J, the junction contained 9 bases not matched to a gene. The V gene's germline CDR1 is SGDLS and CDR2 YYNGEE. CDR3 amino acids: CASSVATGERETQYF. The DNA of the CDR3 is TGTGCCAGCAGCGTCGCTACAGGGGAGAGGGAGACCCAGTACTTC.

V gene TRBV6-1 combines with J gene TRBJ1-2; 9 bases are shared with TRBD1. Germline assignment: CDR1 MNHNS and CDR2 SASEGT. V shed 2 bases, J shed 6 bases, and the junction held 10 bases outside the gene matches. CDR3 size: 16 residues. CDR3 region: CASSENRWGQGHGYTF. CDR3 DNA: TGTGCCAGCAGTGAAAATCGGTGGGGACAGGGACATGGCTACACCTTC.

This chain links TRBV18 with TRBJ1-1; no clear D. V was trimmed by 3 bases and J by 3 bases, leaving 11 bases between them. Germline V CDR1 and CDR2: KGHSH, LQKENI. The CDR3 sequence is 14 residues long. The CDR3 DNA is TGTGCCAGCTCACCCACGGGTTGGGACACTGAAGCTTTCTTT. It is translated as CASSPTGWDTEAFF.

This clone has just one count. This rearrangement joins TRBV2 to TRBJ1-5, with TRBD1 matching 7 bases. Per the germline V gene, CDR1 is SNHLY and CDR2 is FYNNEI. The J segment lost 5 bases and the V segment lost 1 base, leaving 2 bases of the junction unmatched. This CDR3 has 14 residues. The DNA of the CDR3 is TGTGCCAGCAGTGAAGACAGGGGAGATCAGCCCCAGCATTTT. Its translation is CASSEDRGDQPQHF.

The V gene is TRBV6-1, the J gene TRBJ2-1; 11 nucleotides agree with TRBD1. The V gene's germline CDR1 is MNHNS and CDR2 SASEGT. This CDR3 region has 15 residues. J lost 9 bases, V lost 4 bases, and 8 bases had no gene match. The CDR3 reads CASSASGQGVREQFF. The CDR3 DNA reads TGTGCCAGCAGTGCATCGGGACAGGGGGTACGTGAGCAGTTCTTC.

V and J are TRBV29-1 and TRBJ2-3; D remains ambiguous. V was cut by 3 bases and J by 6 bases, with 16 bases left in between. CDR1 and CDR2 from the germline V gene are SQVTM and ANQGSEA. CDR3 length: 14 residues. The DNA of the CDR3 is TGCAGCGTTGACGGGTTTGAGTCGTGGGATACGCAGTATTTT. It encodes CSVDGFESWDTQYF.

The chain joins TRBV29-1 to TRBJ2-7, with 11 bases that match TRBD2. From germline, CDR1 is SQVTM and CDR2 ANQGSEA. CDR3 size: 14 residues. J lost 7 bases, V lost 5 bases, and 10 bases had no gene match. CDR3 in DNA: TGCAGCGTTCCACGACTAGCGGGGTCTGGGGAGCAGTACTTC. It codes for CSVPRLAGSGEQYF.

J is TRBJ2-1 and V is TRBV6-5; TRBD1 aligns across 7 bases. In germline, CDR1 is MNHEY, CDR2 SVGAGI. V lost 7 bases, J lost 0 bases, and 6 bases stayed unmatched. This CDR3 contains 15 residues. CDR3 nucleotides: TGTGCCAGCAAGAGACGACAGGGCTCCTACAATGAGCAGTTCTTC. It encodes CASKRRQGSYNEQFF.

This rearrangement joins TRBV5-1 to TRBJ2-5; perhaps TRBD1 as D (6 bases). The V end was cut by 0 bases, the J end by 1 base, with 16 bases between. This CDR3 comprises 17 residues. Per the germline V gene, CDR1 is SGHRS and CDR2 is YFSETQ. Here the CDR3 DNA reads TGCGCCAGCAGCTTGGCAACAGGGAACCCTTTCCAAGAGACCCAGTACTTC. Amino acids: CASSLATGNPFQETQYF.

The chain links TRBV4-1 to TRBJ1-4; 9 bases are a match to TRBD1. The V gene end was trimmed by 0 bases and the J gene end by 5 bases; junction bases not matched to a gene: 10. Germline V gene lookup returns CDR1 MGHRA and CDR2 YSYEKL. This CDR3 is 18 amino acids long. Here the CDR3 reads CASSQEIGRTGVNEKLFF. The DNA of the CDR3 is TGCGCCAGCAGCCAAGAGATAGGGCGGACAGGGGTCAATGAAAAACTGTTTTTT.

This chain links TRBV23-1 with TRBJ1-2, with 12 positions matching TRBD1. TRBV23-1 is sorted into the ORF group, with uncertain function. The CDR3 loop spans 18 amino acids. Trimming took 0 bases from V and 4 from J; bases not matched to a gene: 9. In DNA, the CDR3 is TGCGCCAGCAGTCAATCGGGGACAGGGGGCGGGAGTAGCTATGGCTACACCTTC. It is translated as CASSQSGTGGGSSYGYTF.

This clone was seen only a few times. The chain uses TRBV19 and TRBJ1-2, with TRBD1 identical over 8 bases. The ends lost 3 bases at V and 3 bases at J; junction bases unmatched: 6. The germline V gene encodes CDR1 LNHDA and CDR2 SQIVND (reference sequence). The length of the CDR3 is 15 residues. CDR3 sequence reads: CASSISRQGHYGYTF. The DNA for the CDR3 is TGTGCCAGTAGTATCTCCCGACAGGGGCACTATGGCTACACCTTC.